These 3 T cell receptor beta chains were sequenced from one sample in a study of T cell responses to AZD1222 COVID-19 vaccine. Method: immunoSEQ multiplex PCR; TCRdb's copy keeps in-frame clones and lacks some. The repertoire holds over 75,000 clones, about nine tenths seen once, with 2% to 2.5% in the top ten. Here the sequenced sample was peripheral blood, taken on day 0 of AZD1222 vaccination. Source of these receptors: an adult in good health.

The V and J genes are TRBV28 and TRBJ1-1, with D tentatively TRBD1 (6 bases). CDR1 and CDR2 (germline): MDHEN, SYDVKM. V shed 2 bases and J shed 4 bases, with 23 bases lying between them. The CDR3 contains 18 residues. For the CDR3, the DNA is TGTGCCAGCAGTTTAGCCCAGACCGTCCGGGGGCGCTTCACTGAAGCTTTCTTT. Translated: CASSLAQTVRGRFTEAFF.

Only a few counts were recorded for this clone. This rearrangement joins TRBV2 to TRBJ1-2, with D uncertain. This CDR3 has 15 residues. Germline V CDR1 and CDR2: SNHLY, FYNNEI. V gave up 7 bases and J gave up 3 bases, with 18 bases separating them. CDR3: CASIHEFGDDYGYTF. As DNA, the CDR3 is TGTGCCAGCATTCATGAATTCGGGGATGACTATGGCTACACCTTC.

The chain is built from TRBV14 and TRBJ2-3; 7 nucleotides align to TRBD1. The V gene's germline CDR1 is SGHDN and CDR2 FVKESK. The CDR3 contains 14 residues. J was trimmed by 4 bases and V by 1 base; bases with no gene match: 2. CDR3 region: CASSQVGGPDTQYF. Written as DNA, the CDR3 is TGTGCCAGCAGCCAAGTAGGGGGCCCAGATACGCAGTATTTT.